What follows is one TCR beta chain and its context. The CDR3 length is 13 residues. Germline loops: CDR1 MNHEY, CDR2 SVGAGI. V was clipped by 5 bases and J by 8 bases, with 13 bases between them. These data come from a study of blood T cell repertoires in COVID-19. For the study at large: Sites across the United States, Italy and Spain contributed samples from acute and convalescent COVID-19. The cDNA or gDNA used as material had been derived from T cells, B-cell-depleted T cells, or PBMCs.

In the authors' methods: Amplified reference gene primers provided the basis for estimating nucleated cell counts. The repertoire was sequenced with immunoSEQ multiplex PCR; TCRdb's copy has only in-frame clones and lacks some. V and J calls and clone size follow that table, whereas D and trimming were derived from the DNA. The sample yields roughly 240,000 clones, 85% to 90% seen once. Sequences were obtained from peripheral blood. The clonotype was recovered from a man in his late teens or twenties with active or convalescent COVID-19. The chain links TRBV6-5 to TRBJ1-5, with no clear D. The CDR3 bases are TGTGCCAGCAGTACCGTGAACTTTGAGCCCCAGCATTTT. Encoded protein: CASSTVNFEPQHF.